Below, 25 T cell receptor beta chains from the same sample are listed, as sequenced in a study of CD8+CD57+ T cells in acquired aplastic anemia. Investigators profiled TCR beta VDJ and CDR3 from genomic DNA template. TCRdb passed the reads through MiXCR, listing each CDR3 protein once. The table shows around 500,000 distinct CDR3 sequences, with around a third occurring only once. Flow cytometry had shown expanded CD8+CD57+ cells in the patients chosen for sequencing. Source material: sorted CD4+, CD8+, or CD8+CD57+ T cells (not recorded which) from PBMCs. The receptors shown here come from a human donor with aplastic anemia.

The rearrangement joins TRBV9 to TRBJ2-3, with D possibly matching TRBD2 (5 bases). Deletions cut 3 bases from V and 4 bases from J, with 21 bases between. Germline values: CDR1 SGDLS, CDR2 YYNGEE. The CDR3 is 17 residues long. CDR3 sequence: CASSAGLFLADSDTQYF. As DNA, the CDR3 is TGTGCCAGCAGCGCCGGACTGTTTCTAGCTGATTCAGATACGCAGTATTTT.

This clonotype was seen a few times. The junction shows a germline mismatch at one end, possibly a read error. The CDR3 region has the DNA TGTGCCACAAGTGTTGGGACAGGGTACGAGCAGTACTTC. Translated, it gives CATSVGTGYEQYF. V gene TRBV24-1 combines with J gene TRBJ2-7; 9 bases are a match to TRBD1. Per germline, CDR1 KGHDR and CDR2 SFDVKD. The CDR3 is 13 residues long.

This clonotype appeared many times. The chain recombines TRBV2 with TRBJ1-2; 8 bases align to TRBD1. V was pared by 7 bases and J by 5 bases, with 6 bases of the junction left unmatched. CDR1 and CDR2 from the germline V gene are SNHLY and FYNNEI. This CDR3 region has 13 residues. The CDR3, as DNA: TGTGCCAGCACCGGGACAGGTTTTTATGGCTACACCTTC. Amino acids: CASTGTGFYGYTF.

A remark on this clonotype: No conserved phenylalanine or tryptophan is present at the end of the CDR3, so a read error is the likely explanation. The J gene is TRBJ1-5, the V gene TRBV7-9; TRBD1 aligns across 10 bases. The CDR3 loop spans 15 amino acids. Germline trimming cut 1 base from V and 4 bases from J; bases unmatched to any gene: 1. From germline, CDR1 is SEHNR and CDR2 FQNEAQ (reference sequence). The CDR3 sequence: CASSLGGQGNQPQHL. The CDR3 DNA reads as TGTGCCAGCAGCTTAGGGGGACAGGGGAATCAGCCCCAGCATCTT.

This rearrangement joins TRBV24-1 to TRBJ2-2; D remains unclear. Germline V gene data show CDR1 as KGHDR and CDR2 as SFDVKD. The CDR3 is made up of 15 amino acids. V lost 3 bases to trimming and J lost 2 bases, with 9 bases between them. The CDR3 loop reads CATSDRSPNTGELFF. CDR3 nucleotides: TGTGCCACCAGTGATAGAAGCCCAAACACCGGGGAGCTGTTTTTT.

There are a few counts of this clonotype. The V call is TRBV2, the J call TRBJ2-7; possible D gene TRBD1, 6 bases. V shed 5 bases and J shed 2 bases, with 13 bases lying between them. Germline V gene sequence: CDR1 SNHLY, CDR2 FYNNEI. This CDR3 is built from 14 residues. The CDR3 region is CASSYQGLPYEQYF. The DNA of the CDR3 is TGTGCCAGCAGTTATCAGGGGTTACCCTACGAGCAGTACTTC.

Here the CDR3 DNA reads TGCGCCAGCAGCGTGGTGGGCACAGATACGCAGTATTTT. Protein sequence: CASSVVGTDTQYF. V gene TRBV5-1 combines with J gene TRBJ2-3; unclear D gene. CDR1 SGHRS and CDR2 YFSETQ come from the germline V gene. The CDR3 extends over 13 amino acids. V was clipped by 4 bases and J by 1 base, with 7 bases between them.

This chain connects TRBV12-3 or TRBV12-4 to TRBJ2-5; D not certain. V was clipped by 3 bases and J by 7 bases, with 12 bases between them. The CDR3 covers 13 residues. The chain's CDR3 is CASSFRFFGTQYF. In DNA, the CDR3 is TGTGCCAGCAGTTTCCGGTTCTTCGGGACCCAGTACTTC.

This clonotype was picked up a small number of times. This chain connects TRBV7-8 to TRBJ1-4; 10 bases are a match to TRBD1. CDR1 and CDR2 (germline): SGHVS, FQNEAQ. The CDR3 covers 15 residues. The V and J ends lost 4 bases and 8 bases, in that order; junction bases with no gene match: 7. The CDR3 DNA sequence: TGTGCCAGCAGCTCTGCCGGGACAGGGGACGAAAAACTGTTTTTT. Its translation is CASSSAGTGDEKLFF.

The chain employs TRBV20-1 and TRBJ2-1, with 9 bases identical to TRBD1. V was clipped by 4 bases and J by 1 base; unmatched bases: 23. The CDR3 is 21 residues long. Germline V gives CDR1 DFQATT, CDR2 SNEGSKA (reference sequence). The CDR3 DNA is TGCAGTGCTAAAAGGATACCAGGACAGGGGCGCGGGGGTGATTCCTACAATGAGCAGTTCTTC. This gives the protein CSAKRIPGQGRGGDSYNEQFF.

Points on this clonotype: A read error is possible here, since a much larger clone lies one base away. The chain is built from TRBV19 and TRBJ2-7, with D perhaps TRBD2 (6 bases). Germline V gene sequence: CDR1 LNHDA, CDR2 SQIVND (reference sequence). CDR3 size: 13 residues. Trimming stripped 9 bases from V and 4 bases from J, with 16 bases between. Here the CDR3 reads CASSLAEEYEQYF. In nucleotides, the CDR3 is TGTGCCAGCAGCTTAGCGGAGGAGTACGAGCAGTACTTC.

This clonotype was counted a few times. J is TRBJ2-7 and V is TRBV29-1; D not certain. Deletions cut 8 bases from V and 3 bases from J, with 17 bases between. The length of the CDR3 is 13 residues. Germline V gives CDR1 SQVTM, CDR2 ANQGSEA. The DNA of the CDR3 is TGCAGCATTGGCAAATCCTCCGGCTACGAGCAGTACTTC. This translates into CSIGKSSGYEQYF.

The CDR3 DNA reads TGCGCCAGCAGCCAAGCTACGGGACCCTACGAGCAGTACTTC. Translating it yields CASSQATGPYEQYF. The chain is built from TRBV4-3 and TRBJ2-7; D might be TRBD1 or TRBD2, each matching 5 bases. V shed 1 base and J shed 2 bases, with 9 bases lying between them. Germline values: CDR1 LGHNA, CDR2 YSLEER. The CDR3 covers 14 residues.

This clonotype was counted at least ten times. This chain connects TRBV29-1 to TRBJ2-1; D is uncertain. This CDR3 comprises 13 residues. CDR1 is SQVTM and CDR2 is ANQGSEA in the germline V gene. V lost 3 bases and J 8 bases, leaving 14 bases between the germline ends. The CDR3 sequence: CSVEPALVDEQFF. DNA of the CDR3: TGCAGCGTTGAGCCAGCCCTGGTCGATGAGCAGTTCTTC.

The table lists this clonotype with a few counts. V gene TRBV28 combines with J gene TRBJ2-7, with D perhaps TRBD2 (6 bases). This CDR3 is built from 15 residues. In germline, CDR1 is MDHEN, CDR2 SYDVKM. V dropped 5 bases and J dropped 0 bases, with 14 bases sitting between them. The CDR3 sequence: CASSGWEATSYEQYF. CDR3 DNA: TGTGCCAGCAGTGGGTGGGAGGCTACCTCCTACGAGCAGTACTTC.

In its sample, this clonotype was seen a few times. Since a much larger clone is just one base distant, this may be a read error. J is TRBJ1-5 and V is TRBV19, with 9 positions matching TRBD1. There are 16 residues in the CDR3. Germline V gene lookup returns CDR1 LNHDA and CDR2 SQIVND (reference sequence). CDR3 protein: CAGSSTRTGDHQPQHF. CDR3 in DNA: TGTGCCGGTAGTTCGACCAGGACAGGGGATCATCAGCCCCAGCATTTT.

This clonotype was seen a few times. CDR3: CASSRDYGSPLHF. DNA for the CDR3: TGTGCCAGCAGCCGGGACTATGGATCACCCCTCCACTTT. The chain is built from TRBV27 and TRBJ1-6; D may be TRBD1 (5 bases). The CDR3 runs to 13 residues. V gave up 6 bases and J gave up 10 bases, with 13 bases separating them. Looked up from germline, CDR1 is MNHEY and CDR2 is SMNVEV (reference sequence).

This clonotype came up many times. V is TRBV20-1 and J is TRBJ1-5; 8 nucleotides line up with TRBD1. V shed 6 bases and J 6 bases; nucleotides not matched to a gene: 7. CDR1 and CDR2 (germline): DFQATT, SNEGSKA (reference sequence). The CDR3 is 13 residues long. DNA of the CDR3: TGCAGTGCCGCAGGGGGCTTAAGTCAGCCCCAGCATTTT. Translation gives CSAAGGLSQPQHF.

This chain links TRBV2 with TRBJ2-7; 10 bases map to TRBD1. The CDR3 spans 14 residues. Germline CDR1 and CDR2: SNHLY and FYNNEI. V lost 3 bases and J lost 6; bases outside the gene matches: 5. Here the CDR3 reads CASSDGTGASEQYF. In DNA, the CDR3 is TGTGCCAGCAGTGATGGGACAGGGGCCTCCGAGCAGTACTTC.

Here the CDR3 DNA reads TGTGCCAGCCTAACAGGAGGCACTGAAGCTTTCTTT. Its translation: CASLTGGTEAFF. The chain employs TRBV2 and TRBJ1-1; a weak D match, TRBD1 (5 bases). Trimming left V 8 bases short and J 4 bases short, with 11 bases between. Germline assignment: CDR1 SNHLY and CDR2 FYNNEI. This CDR3 region has 12 residues. The full variable domain, in which reference TRBV2 and TRBJ1-1 provide the parts outside the CDR3, is EPEVTQTPSHQVTQMGQEVILRCVPISNHLYFYWYRQILGQKVEFLVSFYNNEISEKSEIFDDQFSVERPDGSNFTLKIRSTKLEDSAMYFCASLTGGTEAFFGQGTRLTVV.

The chain joins TRBV6-5 to TRBJ1-1; 7 bases line up with TRBD1. The ends lost 2 bases at V and 10 bases at J; junction bases unmatched: 4. This CDR3 has 12 amino acids. Germline V gene sequence: CDR1 MNHEY, CDR2 SVGAGI. The CDR3 protein is CASSYRTGSAFF. The CDR3 bases are TGTGCCAGCAGTTACCGGACAGGTTCAGCTTTCTTT.

The chain is built from TRBV10-1 and TRBJ2-1; the D call may be TRBD1 or TRBD2 (5 bases each). This CDR3 has 17 amino acids. The V end was cut by 6 bases, the J end by 2 bases, with 20 bases between. The germline V gene has CDR1 WNHNN and CDR2 SYGVQD (reference sequence). CDR3 bases: TGCGCCAGCAGCATTGAAAACCTGCCGGGGCCCTACAATGAGCAGTTCTTC. It specifies CASSIENLPGPYNEQFF.

CDR3 DNA sequence: TGTGCCAGCAGCCCAATGACTAGCGGGAGGGATACGCAGTATTTT. As protein: CASSPMTSGRDTQYF. The chain employs TRBV7-3 and TRBJ2-3; TRBD2 matches 13 bases. Trimming took 5 bases from V and 6 from J; bases not matched to a gene: 5. This CDR3 spans 15 amino acids. Germline-derived CDR1 and CDR2 are SGHTA and FQGTGA.

The chain uses TRBV7-6 and TRBJ2-7, with 8 bases aligning to TRBD2. The CDR3 totals 15 residues. Germline lookup yields CDR1 SGHVS and CDR2 FNYEAQ. V trimming: 0 bases; J trimming: 3 bases; junction bases outside the gene matches: 4. DNA of the CDR3: TGTGCCAGCAGCTTAGCCCCCGGGACTAGCTACGAGCAGTACTTC. Translated, it gives CASSLAPGTSYEQYF.

This sequence joins TRBV11-2 and TRBJ1-2; TRBD1 matches at 11 bases. V was clipped by 1 base and J by 8 bases; unmatched bases: 12. Looked up from germline, CDR1 is SGHAT and CDR2 is FQNNGV. This CDR3 has 17 amino acids. The CDR3 coding sequence is TGTGCCAGCAGCTTAGGGACAGGGGGCTCCTACCAGTGGGGCTACACCTTC. Its protein is CASSLGTGGSYQWGYTF.